The 2 T cell receptor beta chains listed next were all sequenced from one sample in a study of blood T cell repertoires in COVID-19 (dated by TCRdb to the early 2020s). The library was produced with the immunoSEQ multiplex PCR assay. The immuneACCESS repertoire file appears here via TCRdb, limited to in-frame rearrangements. These files lack a portion of the clones; in checked studies, under half of the deficit traces to unresolved V genes, and the cause of the others is not known. This sample holds under 250,000 clones; 86% were observed only once. The top ten hold roughly 6.2% of the sample. The sample was peripheral blood. The source is a woman older than 75 with COVID-19, enrolled during active disease.

Written as DNA, the CDR3 is TGCAGCGTTGGTATGGCTAGCCATAGCCCCACAGATACGCAGTATTTT. Translating it yields CSVGMASHSPTDTQYF. The chain joins TRBV29-1 to TRBJ2-3; possibly TRBD2 for D (5 bases). CDR1 and CDR2 from the germline V gene are SQVTM and ANQGSEA. This CDR3 contains 16 residues. Trimming shortened V by 4 bases and J by 2 bases, and 19 bases separated the two germline ends.

As concerns this clone: In the same sample, other DNA sequences code for this CDR3. The gene calls are TRBV12-3 or TRBV12-4 and TRBJ1-2; 7 positions agree with TRBD1. The CDR3 contains 13 residues. Trimming took 6 bases from V and 5 from J; bases not matched to a gene: 6. CDR3 loop: CASSLGTVYGYTF. CDR3 DNA sequence: TGTGCCAGCAGCCTCGGGACAGTGTATGGCTACACCTTC.